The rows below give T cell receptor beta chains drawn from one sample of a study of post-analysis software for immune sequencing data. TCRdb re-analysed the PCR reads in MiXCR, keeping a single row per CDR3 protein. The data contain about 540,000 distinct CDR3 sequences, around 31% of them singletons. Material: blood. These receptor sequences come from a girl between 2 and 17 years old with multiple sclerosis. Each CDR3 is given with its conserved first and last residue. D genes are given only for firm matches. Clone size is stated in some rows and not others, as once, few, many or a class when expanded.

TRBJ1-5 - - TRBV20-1 CSARAPSLASNQPQHF TGCAGTGCTAGAGCCCCCAGTTTGGCTAGCAATCAGCCCCAGCATTTT
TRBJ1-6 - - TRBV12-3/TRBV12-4 CASSFGASSPLHF TGTGCCAGCAGTTTTGGGGCGAGTTCACCCCTCCACTTT
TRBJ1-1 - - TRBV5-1 CASSLEIRNTEAFF TGCGCCAGCAGCTTGGAAATCAGGAACACTGAAGCTTTCTTT
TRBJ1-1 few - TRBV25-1 CASSDTSLATPEAFF TGTGCCAGCAGTGATACTTCTCTAGCCACACCTGAAGCTTTCTTT
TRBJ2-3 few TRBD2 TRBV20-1 CSTQASGGITDTQYF TGCAGTACCCAAGCTAGCGGGGGAATCACAGATACGCAGTATTTT
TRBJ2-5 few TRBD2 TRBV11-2 CASSPTRTSGGGETQYF TGTGCCAGCAGCCCGACTCGGACTAGCGGGGGAGGAGAGACCCAGTACTTC
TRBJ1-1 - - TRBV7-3 CAGGGRNTEAFF TGTGCCGGGGGTGGAAGGAACACTGAAGCTTTCTTT
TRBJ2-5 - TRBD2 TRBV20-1 CSASPLAGAQETQYF TGCAGTGCTAGCCCCCTAGCGGGGGCCCAAGAGACCCAGTACTTC
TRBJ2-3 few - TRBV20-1 CSARFYVADTQYF TGCAGTGCTAGATTTTACGTGGCAGATACGCAGTATTTT
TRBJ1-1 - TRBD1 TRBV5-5 CASSPLLDREAFF TGTGCCAGCAGCCCTCTCCTGGACAGGGAAGCTTTCTTT
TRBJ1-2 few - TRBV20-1 CSAGGAYGYTF TGCAGTGCCGGGGGGGCCTATGGCTACACCTTC
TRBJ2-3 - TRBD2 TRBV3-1 CASSQWRGGTDTQYF TGTGCCAGCAGCCAATGGCGGGGGGGCACAGATACGCAGTATTTT
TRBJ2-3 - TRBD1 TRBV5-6 CASSLRGQGADTQYF TGTGCCAGCAGCTTACGAGGACAGGGGGCAGATACGCAGTATTTT
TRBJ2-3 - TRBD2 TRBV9 CASSAGLAPTDTQYF TGTGCCAGCAGCGCAGGACTAGCGCCTACAGATACGCAGTATTTT
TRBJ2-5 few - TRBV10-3 CAISEGVETQYF TGTGCCATCAGTGAGGGGGTCGAGACCCAGTACTTC
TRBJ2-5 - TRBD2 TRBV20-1 CSALRSGGQQDTQYF TGCAGTGCCTTGAGAAGCGGGGGGCAGCAAGATACCCAGTACTTC
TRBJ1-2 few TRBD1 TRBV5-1 CASSVDRGNYGYTF TGCGCCAGCAGCGTAGACAGGGGAAACTATGGCTACACCTTC
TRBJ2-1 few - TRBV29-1 CSVELDPNEQFF TGCAGCGTTGAATTAGATCCTAATGAGCAGTTCTTC
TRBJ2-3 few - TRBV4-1 CASSHVGSTDTQYF TGCGCCAGCAGCCACGTGGGAAGCACAGATACGCAGTATTTT
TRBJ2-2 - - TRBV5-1 CASSLYTANTGELFF TGCGCCAGCAGCTTGTACACCGCGAACACCGGGGAGCTGTTTTTT
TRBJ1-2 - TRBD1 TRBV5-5 CASSINTGTAYGYTF TGTGCCAGCAGCATCAATACCGGGACAGCCTATGGCTACACCTTC
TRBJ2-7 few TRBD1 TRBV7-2 CASSWTGYWDEQYF TGTGCCAGCAGCTGGACAGGGTATTGGGACGAGCAGTACTTC
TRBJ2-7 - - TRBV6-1 CASRNIRAGGTYEQYF TGTGCCAGCAGAAATATAAGGGCAGGAGGGACCTACGAGCAGTACTTC
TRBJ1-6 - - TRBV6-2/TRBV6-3 CASSRTAKGPNSPLHF TGTGCCAGCAGTCGGACGGCCAAAGGCCCTAATTCACCCCTCCACTTT
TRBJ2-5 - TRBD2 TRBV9 CASNIAGGIKETQYF TGTGCCAGTAATATAGCGGGGGGAATCAAGGAGACCCAGTACTTC
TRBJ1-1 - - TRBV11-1 CASTSFGDGRWGSEAFF TGTGCCAGCACCTCGTTTGGGGACGGACGGTGGGGCTCTGAAGCTTTCTTT
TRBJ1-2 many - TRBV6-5 CASSQIQGYYGYTF TGTGCCAGCAGTCAAATACAGGGCTACTATGGCTACACCTTC
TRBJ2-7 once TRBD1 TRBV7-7 CASSPDRFAEQYF TGTGCTAGCAGCCCGGACAGGTTCGCTGAGCAGTACTTC
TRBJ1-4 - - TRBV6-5 CASSYEAGVTNRPQEKLFF TGTGCCAGCAGTTACGAGGCGGGGGTGACAAACCGCCCCCAAGAAAAACTGTTTTTT
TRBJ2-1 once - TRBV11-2 CASSPQGAGEETQFF TGTGCCAGCAGCCCCCAAGGCGCAGGGGAAGAGACCCAGTTCTTC
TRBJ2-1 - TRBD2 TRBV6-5 CASTGTSGGEGEQFF TGTGCCAGCACTGGGACTAGCGGGGGGGAAGGGGAGCAGTTCTTC
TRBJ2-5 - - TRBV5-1 CASSLAGSETQYF TGTGCCAGCAGCTTAGCAGGGAGTGAGACCCAGTACTTC